The text below deals with one TCR beta chain. This entry comes from a study of blood T cell repertoires in COVID-19. Overall study: Specimens from acute and convalescent COVID-19 originated in the United States, Italy and Spain. PBMCs, B-cell-depleted T cells, or T cells were the source of the cDNA or gDNA that made up the material.

The method was immunoSEQ multiplex PCR; TCRdb's version includes in-frame clones alone and lacks a portion of them. In the table there are 300,000 or so clones, about 91% of which are singletons. Trimming removed 0 bases at V and 9 bases at J, with 9 bases between. CDR3 length equals 12 residues. Germline CDR1 SGHRS, CDR2 YFSETQ. The genes are TRBV5-1 and TRBJ2-5; D not certain. The sequenced sample was peripheral blood. This clonotype originated in a woman aged 25 to 45 who had recovered from COVID-19. CDR3 loop: CASSLDEPAQYF. CDR3 bases: TGCGCCAGCAGCTTGGATGAACCGGCCCAGTACTTC.